The source of this TCR beta chain is a study of blood T cells in healthy people across ages. Study-wide results and limits: Whereas aged donors had fewer naive CD4+ cells, long-lived donors had more of them and higher diversity.

A second PCR, run for roughly 7 to 11 cycles, used a sample-barcoded 5' primer plus a J-beta primer mix. One entry per CDR3 protein, called by TCRdb with MiXCR from the 5' RACE reads. The data show hundreds of thousands of distinct CDR3 sequences, with approximately 22% seen just once and less than 25% held by the top ten. With 6 bases clipped from V and 4 bases from J, the junction kept 7 bases outside the gene matches. Germline V gene lookup returns CDR1 SQVTM and CDR2 ANQGSEA. This CDR3 is 13 amino acids long. Collection of 9 to 10 milliliters of peripheral blood was performed for each donor. This clonotype was detected a few times. The antigen is undetermined.

Sequenced: blood. This sequence joins TRBV29-1 and TRBJ1-1, with 8 bases that match TRBD1. This clonotype was sampled from a man between 65 and 85 years old in good health. This CDR3 is CSVAQGAGTEAFF. The CDR3 DNA sequence: TGCAGCGTGGCCCAGGGGGCTGGCACTGAAGCTTTCTTT.